This passage covers 23 T cell receptor beta chains from one sample sequenced in a study of blood T cells in healthy people across ages. It was with a sample-barcoded 5' primer and a J-beta primer mix that a second PCR of roughly 6 to 12 cycles was run. TCRdb reanalysed the 5' RACE reads using MiXCR and keeps one entry per CDR3 protein. The data hold about a million distinct CDR3 sequences, with 35% to 40% observed a single time. The sample comprised blood. The origin of the receptors is a man between 18 and 29 years old in good health.

The chain joins TRBV6-5 to TRBJ2-3, with 7 bases that match TRBD2. This CDR3 is 14 amino acids long. Trimming cost V 4 bases and J 2 bases; bases outside gene matches: 3. From germline, CDR1 is MNHEY and CDR2 SVGAGI. The CDR3: CASSWRGITDTQYF. CDR3 DNA: TGTGCCAGCAGTTGGCGGGGGATCACAGATACGCAGTATTTT.

In its sample, this clonotype was seen a few times. The chain has TRBV6-2 or TRBV6-3 and TRBJ1-1; 9 bases agree with TRBD1. The junction had 10 bases not matched to a gene; V was cut back by 3 bases and J by 5 bases. Germline V CDR1 and CDR2: MNHEY, SVGEGT. The CDR3 runs to 16 residues. The CDR3 loop reads CASSYLDRGTGTEAFF. In nucleotides, the CDR3 is TGTGCCAGCAGTTATCTGGACAGGGGCACGGGGACTGAAGCTTTCTTT.

This rearrangement joins TRBV27 to TRBJ1-1; 9 bases line up with TRBD1. Germline trimming cut 10 bases from V and 3 bases from J; bases unmatched to any gene: 6. This CDR3 is built from 13 residues. CDR1 is MNHEY and CDR2 is SMNVEV in the germline V gene (reference sequence). The CDR3 DNA reads TGTGCCACCGGACAGGGGTGGTACACTGAAGCTTTCTTT. This codes for CATGQGWYTEAFF.

V is TRBV20-1 and J is TRBJ2-3; tentative D call: TRBD1 (6 bases). The CDR3 has 15 amino acids. The germline CDR1 and CDR2 sequences are DFQATT and SNEGSKA (reference sequence). Trimming took 3 bases from V and 3 from J, leaving 16 bases between them. The CDR3 is CSARLNRVPTDTQYF. Here the CDR3 DNA reads TGCAGTGCTAGGTTAAACAGGGTTCCGACAGATACGCAGTATTTT.

The chain employs TRBV2 and TRBJ1-1; D unclear. Germline V gives CDR1 SNHLY, CDR2 FYNNEI. CDR3 length: 15 residues. The ends were cut back, 6 bases at V and 0 bases at J, with 14 bases in the middle. CDR3 coding DNA: TGTGCCAGCAGCGAACCCGCGGGTATGAACACTGAAGCTTTCTTT. It translates to CASSEPAGMNTEAFF.

A few counts support this clonotype. The rearrangement links TRBV24-1 to TRBJ1-5; TRBD1 matches at 8 bases. The CDR3 has 16 residues. Per the germline V gene, CDR1 is KGHDR and CDR2 is SFDVKD. J gave up 0 bases and V 6 bases, and 6 bases lay outside the gene matches. DNA of the CDR3: TGTGCCACCAGTCGTCAGGGGGCGAATAGCAATCAGCCCCAGCATTTT. The encoded protein is CATSRQGANSNQPQHF.

The chain has TRBV4-1 and TRBJ2-1; D not certain. TRBJ2-7 matches the DNA end more closely, so the J call is doubtful. Germline V gene lookup returns CDR1 MGHRA and CDR2 YSYEKL. This CDR3 region has 18 residues. For the CDR3, the DNA is TGCGCCAGCAGCCAAGATCTAAGTCAGGATAGCTCCTACAATGAGCAGTACTTC. Amino acid sequence: CASSQDLSQDSSYNEQYF.

The gene calls are TRBV27 and TRBJ2-3; D may match TRBD1 or TRBD2 (6 bases each). This CDR3 region has 13 residues. Trimming stripped 5 bases from V and 6 bases from J, with 12 bases between. Germline V gives CDR1 MNHEY, CDR2 SMNVEV (reference sequence). CDR3 nucleotide sequence: TGTGCCAGCAGTGTCCGGGGGCGCGATACGCAGTATTTT. As protein: CASSVRGRDTQYF.

V usage is TRBV4-1 and J usage is TRBJ2-3, with D possibly TRBD1 on 8 matching bases. Trimming took off 2 bases at V and 5 bases at J, with 11 bases between the two ends. The CDR3 is 14 amino acids. The germline gives CDR1 MGHRA, CDR2 YSYEKL. In DNA form, the CDR3 reads TGCGCCAGCAGCCAAAACAGGGGGGGAGATACGCAGTATTTT. Translating gives CASSQNRGGDTQYF.

This rearrangement joins TRBV20-1 to TRBJ1-1; possibly TRBD1 for D (5 bases). The CDR3 is made up of 14 amino acids. Germline-derived CDR1 and CDR2 are DFQATT and SNEGSKA (reference sequence). The V end lost 4 bases, the J end lost 0 bases, and 12 bases lay between the germline ends. CDR3 sequence (DNA): TGCAGTGCTAATCATGAGGGGATGAACACTGAAGCTTTCTTT. The encoded protein is CSANHEGMNTEAFF.

In this sample, this clonotype turned up a few times. The chain employs TRBV30 and TRBJ2-4, with 7 bases aligning to TRBD1. CDR3 length equals 14 residues. J lost 3 bases, V lost 3 bases, and 5 bases had no gene match. Germline V CDR1 and CDR2: GTSNPN, SVGIG (reference sequence). The chain's CDR3 is CAWSLGQLKNIQYF. Here the CDR3 DNA reads TGTGCCTGGAGCCTGGGACAGCTCAAAAACATTCAGTACTTC. Together with reference TRBV30 and TRBJ2-4, the CDR3 gives the full variable domain: SQTIHQWPATLVQPVGSPLSLECTVEGTSNPNLYWYRQAAGRGLQLLFYSVGIGQISSEVPQNLSASRPQDRQFILSSKKLLLSDSGFYLCAWSLGQLKNIQYFGAGTRLSVL.

V and J are TRBV5-1 and TRBJ2-2; a possible D gene is TRBD1 (5 bases). Trimming shortened V by 0 bases and J by 6 bases, and 9 bases separated the two germline ends. The germline CDR1 and CDR2 sequences are SGHRS and YFSETQ. The CDR3 consists of 14 residues. The CDR3 nucleotides are TGCGCCAGCAGCTTGGGCACAGGCGCCGGGGAGCTGTTTTTT. This encodes CASSLGTGAGELFF.

The chain recombines TRBV9 with TRBJ2-3; TRBD2 aligns across 8 bases. This CDR3 is 16 amino acids long. CDR1 is SGDLS and CDR2 is YYNGEE in the germline V gene. V lost 0 bases and J lost 2; bases outside the gene matches: 5. The DNA of the CDR3 is TGTGCCAGCAGCGTAGTAAGCGGGGGAACCACAGATACGCAGTATTTT. Protein sequence: CASSVVSGGTTDTQYF.

The V call is TRBV7-2, the J call TRBJ1-1, with TRBD1 identical over 8 bases. V shed 3 bases, J shed 5 bases, and the junction held 5 bases outside the gene matches. The V gene's germline CDR1 is SGHTA and CDR2 FQGNSA. The CDR3 is made up of 14 amino acids. The CDR3 DNA reads TGTGCCAGCAGCTTGACAGGGGCGGGTACTGAAGCTTTCTTT. Translated, it gives CASSLTGAGTEAFF.

This clonotype has just a few counts. The chain links TRBV29-1 to TRBJ2-7; perhaps TRBD2 as D (6 bases). V lost 4 bases to trimming and J lost 7 bases, with 14 bases between them. Per germline, CDR1 SQVTM and CDR2 ANQGSEA. The CDR3 totals 12 residues. In DNA form, the CDR3 reads TGCAGCGTTGGACCCGGGACTCTTGAGCAGTACTTC. Translated, it gives CSVGPGTLEQYF.

The table lists this clonotype with a few counts. The CDR3 region is CASSVLRRPATNEKLFF. CDR3 DNA sequence: TGTGCCAGCAGTGTATTGCGCAGGCCAGCAACTAATGAAAAACTGTTTTTT. This rearrangement joins TRBV2 to TRBJ1-4, with D uncertain. Looked up from germline, CDR1 is SNHLY and CDR2 is FYNNEI. The CDR3 totals 17 residues. Trimming shortened V by 4 bases and J by 0 bases, and 15 bases separated the two germline ends.

This clonotype was observed a few times. This chain uses TRBV4-2 with TRBJ2-1; 13 nucleotides agree with TRBD2. The CDR3 contains 17 residues. The J segment lost 4 bases and the V segment lost 0 bases, leaving 3 bases of the junction unmatched. Germline CDR1 reads LGHNA; CDR2 reads YNFKEQ. The CDR3 loop reads CASSQDRLAGGYNEQFF. In DNA form, the CDR3 reads TGTGCCAGCAGCCAAGATCGACTAGCGGGGGGTTACAATGAGCAGTTCTTC.

The chain is built from TRBV6-6 and TRBJ2-7, with a weak D call TRBD1 (6 bases). The CDR3 is made up of 13 amino acids. The germline V gene encodes CDR1 MNHNY and CDR2 SVGAGI (reference sequence). Trimming took off 5 bases at V and 3 bases at J, with 11 bases between the two ends. CDR3 DNA: TGTGCCAGCAGTGACAGGTACCTCTACGAGCAGTACTTC. Residues: CASSDRYLYEQYF.

The genes are TRBV6-5 and TRBJ2-7, with D perhaps TRBD1 (6 bases). Matching the DNA end better, TRBJ2-5 makes the J call doubtful. Germline V gene lookup returns CDR1 MNHEY and CDR2 SVGAGI. This CDR3 is 16 amino acids long. CDR3 in DNA: TGTGCCAGCAGTTACTTATCCGCAGGGACAAAAGAGACCCAGTACTTC. As protein: CASSYLSAGTKETQYF.

This clonotype was seen once. The chain joins TRBV24-1 to TRBJ2-1; D gene unclear. The CDR3 contains 12 residues. V was trimmed by 5 bases and J by 4 bases, leaving 5 bases between them. Looked up from germline, CDR1 is KGHDR and CDR2 is SFDVKD. The CDR3 bases are TGTGCCACCAGTGCCTATTACAATGAGCAGTTCTTC. This encodes CATSAYYNEQFF.

This clonotype was picked up many times. One end of the junction is discordant with germline, which a read error may explain. This chain uses TRBV7-2 with TRBJ2-7; D gene ambiguous. Germline assignment: CDR1 SGHTA and CDR2 FQGNSA. CDR3 size: 13 residues. As DNA, the CDR3 is TGTGCCAGCAGTTTAGCAAGAAACTACGAGCAGTACTTC. Its protein is CASSLARNYEQYF.

Only a few counts were recorded for this clonotype. This chain uses TRBV27 with TRBJ2-1, with 7 bases lining up with TRBD1. Germline V lookup: CDR1 MNHEY, CDR2 SMNVEV (reference sequence). This CDR3 is built from 15 residues. V shed 5 bases and J 7 bases; nucleotides not matched to a gene: 11. The CDR3 region is CASSPYRGRGNEQFF. The CDR3 bases are TGTGCCAGCAGTCCTTACAGGGGACGGGGAAATGAGCAGTTCTTC.

V is TRBV5-6 and J is TRBJ2-1, with TRBD2 as a possible D gene (5 bases). From germline, CDR1 is SGHDT and CDR2 YYEEEE. V lost 0 bases and J 4 bases, leaving 11 bases between the germline ends. The CDR3 consists of 15 residues. The CDR3: CASSLVDGDYNEQFF. CDR3 DNA sequence: TGTGCCAGCAGCTTGGTGGACGGGGATTACAATGAGCAGTTCTTC.